The clone carrying this T cell receptor beta chain was counted only a few times. Its antigen is unknown. Other DNA variants within this sample encode the same CDR3. The authors sorted CD4+ naive, central memory, regulatory and stem cell-like memory cells via CD45RO/CCR7/CD25/CD127/CD95/CD27. V lost 5 bases and J 3 bases, leaving 5 bases between the germline ends. The CDR3 has 11 amino acids. Germline CDR1 reads SEHNR; CDR2 reads FQNEAQ (reference sequence). The sample belongs to a study of beta chain features in type 1 diabetes. Findings and limits, study-wide: Healthy donors had naive, central memory and Treg TCRB repertoires that appeared less similar than those seen among patients.

What was sequenced were expressed TCRB transcripts, since all of the isolated RNA had been reverse transcribed. Generated by immunoSEQ multiplex PCR, the TCRdb table keeps only in-frame clones and is missing some. The sample holds a few hundred thousand clones; about 26% are singletons and the top ten take roughly 4%. The TCR originated in a man aged 30-40 years in good health. The genes are TRBV7-9 and TRBJ2-7; no clear D gene. Sequenced sample: central memory CD4+ T cells from blood. CDR3 amino acids: CASSLRYEQYF. Here the CDR3 DNA reads TGTGCCAGCAGCCTGCGCTACGAGCAGTACTTC.